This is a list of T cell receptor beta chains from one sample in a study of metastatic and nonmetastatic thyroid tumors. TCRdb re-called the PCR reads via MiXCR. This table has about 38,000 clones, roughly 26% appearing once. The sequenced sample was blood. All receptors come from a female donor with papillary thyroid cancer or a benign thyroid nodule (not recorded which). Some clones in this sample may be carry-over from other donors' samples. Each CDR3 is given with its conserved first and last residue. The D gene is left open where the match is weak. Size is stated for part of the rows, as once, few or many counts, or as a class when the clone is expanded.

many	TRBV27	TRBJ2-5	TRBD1	TGTGCCAGCAGTCCGACAGGGGGCTTTGGGACCCAGTACTTC	CASSPTGGFGTQYF
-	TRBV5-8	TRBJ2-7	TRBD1	TGTGCCAGCAGCTTGTCAGGGGGCGCGGGCGAGCAGTACTTC	CASSLSGGAGEQYF
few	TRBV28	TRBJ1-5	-	TGTGCCAGCAGTCGGGCACTAGGGGGGAATCGGCCCCATCATTTT	CASSRALGGNRPHHF
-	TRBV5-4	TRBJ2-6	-	TGTGCCAGCAGCTTCCTATTACAGAACTCTGGGGCCAACGTCCTGACTTTC	CASSFLLQNSGANVLTF
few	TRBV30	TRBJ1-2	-	TGTGCCTTGATGGGGGCGGAAGGCTACACCTTC	CALMGAEGYTF
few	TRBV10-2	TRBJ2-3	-	TGCGCCAGCAAAGTGGGTCCCGCGCTCCCAGATACGCGGTATTTT	CASKVGPALPDTRYF
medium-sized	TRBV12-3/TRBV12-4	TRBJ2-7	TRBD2	TGTGCCAGCAGTCGAAGGACTAGCGGGGACGAGCAGTACTTC	CASSRRTSGDEQYF
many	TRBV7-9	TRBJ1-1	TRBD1	TGTGCCAGCAGCCCCGTAGGGGGACAGGGAGGGAACACTGAAGCTTTCTTT	CASSPVGGQGGNTEAFF
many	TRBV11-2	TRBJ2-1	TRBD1	TGTGCCAGCAGCGACAGGGGTAGTGGCGATGAGCAGTTCTTC	CASSDRGSGDEQFF
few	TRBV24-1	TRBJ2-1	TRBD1	TGTGCCACCAGTGATTCCGGGACAGGGGGTCCGAATGAGCAGTTCTTC	CATSDSGTGGPNEQFF
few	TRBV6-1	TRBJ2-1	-	TGTGCCAGTGGAACACCGTGCCGCGTAGGGCAGTTCTTC	CASGTPCRVGQFF
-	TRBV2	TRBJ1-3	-	TGTGCCAGCACCGGGGATACCGGAAACACCATATATTTT	CASTGDTGNTIYF
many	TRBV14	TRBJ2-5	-	TGTGCCAGCAGCCCCCGGTTAGGGCGGGGTGACCTCCAAGAGACCCAGTACTTC	CASSPRLGRGDLQETQYF
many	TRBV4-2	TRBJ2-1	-	TGTGCCAGCAGCCGATCCGGGACGCCTTCCAATGAGCAGTTCTTC	CASSRSGTPSNEQFF
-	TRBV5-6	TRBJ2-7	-	TGTGCCAGCAGCCAGTACGAACCTTACGATCAGTACTTC	CASSQYEPYDQYF
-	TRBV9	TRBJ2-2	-	TGTGCCAGCAGCAAGACCGTCTGGACACCTACCTGGGAGCTGTTTTTT	CASSKTVWTPTWELFF
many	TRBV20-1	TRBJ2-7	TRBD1	TGCAGTGCTAGAGGCCCAGGGGGCACCTACGAGCAGTACTTC	CSARGPGGTYEQYF
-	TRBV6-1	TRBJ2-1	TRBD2	TGTGCCAGCAGCTTGGGACTAGCGGGTCCAGTCAGCTATGAGCAGTTCTTC	CASSLGLAGPVSYEQFF
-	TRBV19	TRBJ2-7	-	TGTGCCAGTAGTATAGAAACGTACTTC	CASSIETYF
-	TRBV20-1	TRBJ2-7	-	TGCAGTGCTAGATACGGGCCTTACGAGCAGTACTTC	CSARYGPYEQYF
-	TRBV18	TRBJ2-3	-	TGTGCCAGCTCACCCGACACCACAGATACGCAGTATTTT	CASSPDTTDTQYF
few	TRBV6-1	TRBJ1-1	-	TGTGCCATCAACGGGGCTGGGAGCACTGAAGCTTTCTTT	CAINGAGSTEAFF
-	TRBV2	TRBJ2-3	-	TGTGCCAGCAGTGTTCAAGGGGGGCGCGGAACAGATACGCAGTATTTT	CASSVQGGRGTDTQYF
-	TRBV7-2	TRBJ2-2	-	TGTACCAGCATCTCCGGATGGGGAGCCGGGGAGCTGTTTTTT	CTSISGWGAGELFF
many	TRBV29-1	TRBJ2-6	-	TGCAGCGTTGAAGTGGGGGCTGGGGCCAACGTCCTGACTTTC	CSVEVGAGANVLTF
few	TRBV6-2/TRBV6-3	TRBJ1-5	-	TGTGCCAGCAGTCTACAGGGAAATCAGCCCCAGCATTTT	CASSLQGNQPQHF
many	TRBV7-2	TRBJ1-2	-	TGTGCCAGCAGCTTAAATGGTGTAGCGGACGGCTACACCTTC	CASSLNGVADGYTF
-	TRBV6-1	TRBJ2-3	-	TGTGCCAGCAGTAGGGACATAAAAGATACGCAGTATTTT	CASSRDIKDTQYF
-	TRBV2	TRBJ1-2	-	TGTGCCAGCAGTGAAGAGGGCTATGGCTACACCTTC	CASSEEGYGYTF
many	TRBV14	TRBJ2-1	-	TGTGCCAGCAGCCAAGGGGGGCGCGGTTACAATGAGCAGTTCTTC	CASSQGGRGYNEQFF
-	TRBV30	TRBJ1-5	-	TGTGCCTGGAGTATGTTCAGTAGCAATCAGCCCCAGCATTTT	CAWSMFSSNQPQHF
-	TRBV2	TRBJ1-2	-	TGTGCCAGCAGTGAGGGTCTCCATGGCTATGGCTACACCTTC	CASSEGLHGYGYTF
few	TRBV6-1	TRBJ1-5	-	TGTGCCACCAGGAAAGAACCTACTGGGGGGGGGGACAATCAGCCCCAGCATTTT	CATRKEPTGGGDNQPQHF
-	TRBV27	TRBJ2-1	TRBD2	TGTGCCAGTAGAAGACTAGCGGGTGTGGACAATGAGCAGTTCTTC	CASRRLAGVDNEQFF
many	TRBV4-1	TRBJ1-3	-	TGCGCCAGCAGCCAAGATATGTGGGTAAAGGATAACACCATATATTTT	CASSQDMWVKDNTIYF
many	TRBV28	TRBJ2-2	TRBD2	TGTGCCAGCAGTTCCCATCTAGGGCGGGAGGACCCTAAAAACACCGGGGAGCTGTTTTTT	CASSSHLGREDPKNTGELFF
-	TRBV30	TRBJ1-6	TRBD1	TGTGCCTGGAAATGGGACAGGGTTTCACCCCTCCACTTT	CAWKWDRVSPLHF
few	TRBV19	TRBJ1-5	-	TGTGCCATTAGTATAGGAGGGGGAGGTAATCAGCCCCAGCATTTT	CAISIGGGGNQPQHF
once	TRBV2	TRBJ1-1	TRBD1	TGTGCCAGCAGTCAGCCCGCAGGGGGAACTGAAGCTTTCTTT	CASSQPAGGTEAFF
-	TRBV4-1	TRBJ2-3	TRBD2	TGCGCCAGCAGCCAAGATAGGTGGGAAAGCGGGGGGACGGGAGATACGCAGTATTTT	CASSQDRWESGGTGDTQYF
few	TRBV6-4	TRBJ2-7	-	TGTGCCAGCAGCCCGGGGGAGCGGATGTCTAAGGAGCAGTACTTC	CASSPGERMSKEQYF
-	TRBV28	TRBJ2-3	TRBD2	TGTGCAAGCAGTTTATGGGGGGCTAGCGGGAGGGCCGGCACTAGAACGGATACGCAGTATTTT	CASSLWGASGRAGTRTDTQYF
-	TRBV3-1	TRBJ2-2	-	TGTGCCAGCAGCCCCCCATGGGCGGGTGGGACCGTGGAGCTGTTTTTT	CASSPPWAGGTVELFF
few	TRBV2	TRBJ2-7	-	TGTGCCAGCACCCGACAGATCTACGAGCAGTACTTC	CASTRQIYEQYF
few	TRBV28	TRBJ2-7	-	TGTGCCAGCAGTTTGTCCCTCCCCGGCTCCTACGAGCAGTACTTC	CASSLSLPGSYEQYF
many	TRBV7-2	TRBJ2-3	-	TGTGCCAGCAGCTTAGCCGGAGGGTTAGGCACAGATACGCAGTATTTT	CASSLAGGLGTDTQYF
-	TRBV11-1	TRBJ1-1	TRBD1	TGTGCCAGCAGCTTAGTGTGGGGAGGGAGGGGGCCCACTGAAGCTTTCTTT	CASSLVWGGRGPTEAFF
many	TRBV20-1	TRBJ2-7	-	TGCAGTGCCCAAGGCGGCAGCTCCTACGAGCAGTACTTC	CSAQGGSSYEQYF
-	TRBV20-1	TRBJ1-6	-	TGCAGTGCTAGAGATAGAAGGGGGTCGAGTAATTCACCCCTCCACTTT	CSARDRRGSSNSPLHF
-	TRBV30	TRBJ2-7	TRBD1	TGTGCCTGGGGGCCCCTAGGGACAGGGATCTACGAGCAGTACTTC	CAWGPLGTGIYEQYF